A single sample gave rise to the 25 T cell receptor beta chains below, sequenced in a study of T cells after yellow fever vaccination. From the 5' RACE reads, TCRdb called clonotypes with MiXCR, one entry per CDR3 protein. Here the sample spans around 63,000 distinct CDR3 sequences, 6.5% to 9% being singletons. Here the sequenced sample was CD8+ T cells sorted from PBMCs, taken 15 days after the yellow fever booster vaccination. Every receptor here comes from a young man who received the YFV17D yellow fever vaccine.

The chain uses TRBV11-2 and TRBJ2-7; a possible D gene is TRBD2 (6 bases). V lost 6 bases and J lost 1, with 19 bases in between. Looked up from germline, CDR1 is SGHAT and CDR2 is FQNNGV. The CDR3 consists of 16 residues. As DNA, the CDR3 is TGTGCCAGCAGGGGGACTTTGGGCTACCTATCCTACGAGCAGTACTTC. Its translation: CASRGTLGYLSYEQYF. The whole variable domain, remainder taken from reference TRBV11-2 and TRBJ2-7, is EAGVAQSPRYKIIEKRQSVAFWCNPISGHATLYWYQQILGQGPKLLIQFQNNGVVDDSQLPKDRFSAERLKGVDSTLKIQPAKLEDSAVYLCASRGTLGYLSYEQYFGPGTRLTVT.

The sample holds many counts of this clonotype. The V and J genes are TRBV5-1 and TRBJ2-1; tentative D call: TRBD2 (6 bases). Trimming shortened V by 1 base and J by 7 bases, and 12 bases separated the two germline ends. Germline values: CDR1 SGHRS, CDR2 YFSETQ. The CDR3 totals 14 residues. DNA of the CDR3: TGCGCCAGCAGCTTGATGCGGGGAGAAAATGAGCAGTTCTTC. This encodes CASSLMRGENEQFF.

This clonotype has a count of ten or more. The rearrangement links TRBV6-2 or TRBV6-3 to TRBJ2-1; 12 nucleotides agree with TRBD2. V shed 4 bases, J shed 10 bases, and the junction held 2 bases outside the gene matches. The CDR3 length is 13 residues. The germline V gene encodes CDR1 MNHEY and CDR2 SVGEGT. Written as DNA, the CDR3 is TGTGCCAGCAGTTGGACTAGCGGGGCCGAGCAGTTCTTC. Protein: CASSWTSGAEQFF.

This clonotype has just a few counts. CDR3 protein: CASSLYMGMGNIQYF. The CDR3 bases are TGTGCCAGCAGCTTATATATGGGGATGGGGAACATTCAGTACTTC. J is TRBJ2-4 and V is TRBV7-2; no definite D call. The CDR3 contains 15 residues. Germline CDR1 SGHTA, CDR2 FQGNSA. V lost 2 bases and J lost 7, with 15 bases in between.

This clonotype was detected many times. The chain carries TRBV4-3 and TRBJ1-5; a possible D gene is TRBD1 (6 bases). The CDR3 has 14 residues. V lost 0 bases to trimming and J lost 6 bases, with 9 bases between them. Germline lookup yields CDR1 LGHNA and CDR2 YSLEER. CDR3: CASSQDRGVQPQHF. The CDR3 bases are TGCGCCAGCAGCCAAGACAGGGGTGTTCAGCCCCAGCATTTT.

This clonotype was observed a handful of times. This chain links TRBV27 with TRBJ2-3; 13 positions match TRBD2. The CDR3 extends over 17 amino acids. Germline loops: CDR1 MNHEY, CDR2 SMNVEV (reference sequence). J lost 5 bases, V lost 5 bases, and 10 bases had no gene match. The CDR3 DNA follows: TGTGCCAGCAGTATAACGGGACTAGCGGGAATCGAAGATACGCAGTATTTT. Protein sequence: CASSITGLAGIEDTQYF.

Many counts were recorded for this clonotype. In DNA form, the CDR3 reads TGTGCCAGCATCCTTAGCCTAGCGGAGAGCTCCTACGAGCAGTACTTC. It encodes CASILSLAESSYEQYF. The chain is built from TRBV6-5 and TRBJ2-7; 7 bases agree with TRBD2. V gave up 7 bases and J gave up 0 bases; unmatched junction bases: 12. The V gene's germline CDR1 is MNHEY and CDR2 SVGAGI. This CDR3 has 16 residues.

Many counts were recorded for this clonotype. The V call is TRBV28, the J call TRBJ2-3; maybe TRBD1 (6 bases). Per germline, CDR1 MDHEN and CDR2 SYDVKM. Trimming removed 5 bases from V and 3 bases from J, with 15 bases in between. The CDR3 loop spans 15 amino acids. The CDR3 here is CASSHWDTVTDTQYF. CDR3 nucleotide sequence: TGTGCCAGCAGTCATTGGGACACGGTGACAGATACGCAGTATTTT.

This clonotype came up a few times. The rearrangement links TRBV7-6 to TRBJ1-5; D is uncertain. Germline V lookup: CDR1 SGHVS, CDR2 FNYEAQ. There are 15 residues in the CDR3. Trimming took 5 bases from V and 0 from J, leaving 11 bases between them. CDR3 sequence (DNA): TGTGCCAGCAGCAAGGACGCGAATAGCAATCAGCCCCAGCATTTT. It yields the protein CASSKDANSNQPQHF.

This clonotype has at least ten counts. The CDR3 DNA reads as TGCGCCAGCAGCCTTGTTCCGGGACTGGCGGATGAGCAGTTCTTC. Its protein is CASSLVPGLADEQFF. The chain carries TRBV5-1 and TRBJ2-1; D may be TRBD2 (6 bases). The CDR3 length is 15 residues. Trimming stripped 4 bases from V and 8 bases from J, with 19 bases between. The germline V gene has CDR1 SGHRS and CDR2 YFSETQ.

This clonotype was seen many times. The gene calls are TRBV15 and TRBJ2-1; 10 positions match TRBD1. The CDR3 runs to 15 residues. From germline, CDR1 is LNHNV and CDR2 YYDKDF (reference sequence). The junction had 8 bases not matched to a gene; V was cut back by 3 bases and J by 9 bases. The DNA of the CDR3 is TGTGCCACCAGCAGTACCGGGACAGGGGCTCGTGAGCAGTTCTTC. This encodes CATSSTGTGAREQFF.

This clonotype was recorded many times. The CDR3 nucleotides read TGCGCCAGCAGCCCAGGCGCGGACACCTACGAGCAGTACTTC. This codes for CASSPGADTYEQYF. This chain connects TRBV5-1 to TRBJ2-7, with D perhaps matching TRBD1 (5 bases). The CDR3 is 14 amino acids. The germline CDR1 and CDR2 sequences are SGHRS and YFSETQ. With 4 bases removed from V and 2 bases from J, the gap between germline ends came to 13 bases. Supplemented by reference TRBV5-1 and TRBJ2-7, the full variable domain reads KAGVTQTPRYLIKTRGQQVTLSCSPISGHRSVSWYQQTPGQGLQFLFEYFSETQRNKGNFPGRFSGRQFSNSRSEMNVSTLELGDSALYLCASSPGADTYEQYFGPGTRLTVT.

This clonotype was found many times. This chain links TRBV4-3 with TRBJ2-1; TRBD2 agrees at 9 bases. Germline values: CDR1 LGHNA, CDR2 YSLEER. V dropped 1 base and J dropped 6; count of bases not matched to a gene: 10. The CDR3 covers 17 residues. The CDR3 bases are TGCGCCAGCAGCCAAGTTGTTATACTAGCGGGTCTCAATGAGCAGTTCTTC. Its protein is CASSQVVILAGLNEQFF.

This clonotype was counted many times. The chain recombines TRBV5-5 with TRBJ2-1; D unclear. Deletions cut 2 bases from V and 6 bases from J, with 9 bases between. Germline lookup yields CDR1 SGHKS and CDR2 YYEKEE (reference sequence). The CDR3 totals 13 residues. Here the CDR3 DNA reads TGTGCCAGCAGCTTAGCTGACACCAATGAGCAGTTCTTC. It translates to CASSLADTNEQFF.

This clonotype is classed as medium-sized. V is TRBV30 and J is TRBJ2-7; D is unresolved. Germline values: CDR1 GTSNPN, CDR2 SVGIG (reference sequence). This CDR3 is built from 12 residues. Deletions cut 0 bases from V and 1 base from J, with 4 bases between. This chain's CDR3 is CAWSVGSYEQYF. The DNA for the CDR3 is TGTGCCTGGAGTGTCGGATCCTACGAGCAGTACTTC.

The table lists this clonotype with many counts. The CDR3 sequence is CAWSVSYEQYF. In DNA form, the CDR3 reads TGTGCCTGGAGTGTATCCTACGAGCAGTACTTC. The rearrangement joins TRBV30 to TRBJ2-7; D call uncertain. V dropped 0 bases and J dropped 1 base, with 1 base sitting between them. Germline CDR1 reads GTSNPN; CDR2 reads SVGIG (reference sequence). The CDR3 runs 11 residues. Supplemented by reference TRBV30 and TRBJ2-7, the full variable domain reads SQTIHQWPATLVQPVGSPLSLECTVEGTSNPNLYWYRQAAGRGLQLLFYSVGIGQISSEVPQNLSASRPQDRQFILSSKKLLLSDSGFYLCAWSVSYEQYFGPGTRLTVT.

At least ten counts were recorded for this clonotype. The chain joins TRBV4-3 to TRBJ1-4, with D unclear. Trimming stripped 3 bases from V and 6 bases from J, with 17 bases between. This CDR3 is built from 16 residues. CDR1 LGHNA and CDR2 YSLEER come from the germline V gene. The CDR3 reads CASSHPQGIEDEKLFF. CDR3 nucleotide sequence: TGCGCCAGCAGCCATCCACAAGGGATCGAGGATGAAAAACTGTTTTTT.

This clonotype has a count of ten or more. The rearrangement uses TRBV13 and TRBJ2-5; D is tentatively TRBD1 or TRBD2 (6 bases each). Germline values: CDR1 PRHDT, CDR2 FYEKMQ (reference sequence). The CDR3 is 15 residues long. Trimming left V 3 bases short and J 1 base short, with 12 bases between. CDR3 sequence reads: CASSFVTGAQETQYF. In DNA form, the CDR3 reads TGTGCCAGCAGCTTCGTAACGGGGGCCCAAGAGACCCAGTACTTC.

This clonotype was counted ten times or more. The DNA of the CDR3 is TGTGCCAGCAGTTTACGGGAGCTAGCGGGAGGGCCCCACACCGGGGAGCTGTTTTTT. Translated: CASSLRELAGGPHTGELFF. The rearrangement links TRBV12-3 or TRBV12-4 to TRBJ2-2; 12 bases are a match to TRBD2. CDR3 length equals 19 residues. V lost 2 bases, J lost 3 bases, and 10 bases stayed unmatched.

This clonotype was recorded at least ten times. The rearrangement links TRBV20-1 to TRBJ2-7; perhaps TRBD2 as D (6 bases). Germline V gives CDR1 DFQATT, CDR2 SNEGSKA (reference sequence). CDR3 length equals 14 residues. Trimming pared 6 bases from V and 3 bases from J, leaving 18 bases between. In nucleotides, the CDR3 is TGCAGTGCCCATGGGACTTCCCACGGCTACGAGCAGTACTTC. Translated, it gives CSAHGTSHGYEQYF.

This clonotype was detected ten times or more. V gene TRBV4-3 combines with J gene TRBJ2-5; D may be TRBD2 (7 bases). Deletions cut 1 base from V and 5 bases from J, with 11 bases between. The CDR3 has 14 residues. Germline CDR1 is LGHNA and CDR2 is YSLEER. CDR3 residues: CASSQGGGGETQYF. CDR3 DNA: TGCGCCAGCAGCCAAGGGGGGGGCGGGGAGACCCAGTACTTC.

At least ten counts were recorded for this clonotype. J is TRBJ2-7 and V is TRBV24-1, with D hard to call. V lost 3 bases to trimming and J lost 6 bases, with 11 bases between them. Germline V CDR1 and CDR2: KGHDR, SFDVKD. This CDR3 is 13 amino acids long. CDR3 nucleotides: TGTGCCACCAGTGATGCCGTGACGGTCGAGCAGTACTTC. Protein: CATSDAVTVEQYF.

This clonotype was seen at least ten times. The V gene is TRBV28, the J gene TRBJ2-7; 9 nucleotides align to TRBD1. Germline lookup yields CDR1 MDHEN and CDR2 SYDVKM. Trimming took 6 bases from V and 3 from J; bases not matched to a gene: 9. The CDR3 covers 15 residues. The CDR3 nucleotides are TGTGCCAGCAGGACAACAGGGGGCCGCCGCTACGAGCAGTACTTC. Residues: CASRTTGGRRYEQYF.

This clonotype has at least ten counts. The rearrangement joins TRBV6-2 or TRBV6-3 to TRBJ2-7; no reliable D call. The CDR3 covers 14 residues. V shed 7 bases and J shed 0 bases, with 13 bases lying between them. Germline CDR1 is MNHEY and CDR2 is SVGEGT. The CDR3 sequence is CASTMLTDSYEQYF. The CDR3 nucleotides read TGTGCCAGCACAATGTTGACGGACTCCTACGAGCAGTACTTC.

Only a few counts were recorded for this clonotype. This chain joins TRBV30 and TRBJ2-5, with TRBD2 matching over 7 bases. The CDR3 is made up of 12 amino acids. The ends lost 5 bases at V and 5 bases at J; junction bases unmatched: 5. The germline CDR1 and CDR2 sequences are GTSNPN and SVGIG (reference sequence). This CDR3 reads CAWRGGGETQYF. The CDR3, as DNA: TGTGCCTGGCGTGGGGGGGGGGAGACCCAGTACTTC.